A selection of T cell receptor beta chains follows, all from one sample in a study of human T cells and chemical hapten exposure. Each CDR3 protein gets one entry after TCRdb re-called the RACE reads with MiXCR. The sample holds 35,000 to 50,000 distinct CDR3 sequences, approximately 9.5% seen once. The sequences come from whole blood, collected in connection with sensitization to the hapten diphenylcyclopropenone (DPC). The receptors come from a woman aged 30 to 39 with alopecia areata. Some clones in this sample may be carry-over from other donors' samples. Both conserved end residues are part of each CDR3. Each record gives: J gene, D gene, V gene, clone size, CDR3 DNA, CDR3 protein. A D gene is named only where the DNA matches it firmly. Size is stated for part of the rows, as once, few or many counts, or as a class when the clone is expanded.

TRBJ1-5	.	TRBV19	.	TGTGCCAGTAGTATGGGTCCCAGCCAGAATCAGCCCCAGCATTTT	CASSMGPSQNQPQHF
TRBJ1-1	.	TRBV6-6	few	TGTGCCAGCAGTTACTCCGGGGAGGTGAACACTGAAGCTTTCTTT	CASSYSGEVNTEAFF
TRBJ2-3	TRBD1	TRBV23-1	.	TGCGCCAGGACTACTGGGACAGGGCAGTATTTT	CARTTGTGQYF
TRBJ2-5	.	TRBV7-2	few	TGTGCCAGCAGCCGAGGGCGCCCCCTAAACATGGGAGAGGCCCAGTACTTC	CASSRGRPLNMGEAQYF
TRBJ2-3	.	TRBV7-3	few	TGTGCCAGCAGCTTAGGGGAAGGGGTCGATACGCAGTATTTT	CASSLGEGVDTQYF
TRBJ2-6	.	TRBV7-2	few	TGTGCCAGCAGCCCGGTCTTCTCTGGGGCCAACGTCCTGACTTTC	CASSPVFSGANVLTF
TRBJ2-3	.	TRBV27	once	TGTGCCAGCAGTTTAAGTGAAATCTCCGATACGCAGTATTTT	CASSLSEISDTQYF
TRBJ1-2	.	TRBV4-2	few	TGTGCCAGCAGCCAAGATGGGTTTGATGGGTACACCTTC	CASSQDGFDGYTF
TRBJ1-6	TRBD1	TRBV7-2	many	TGTGCCAGCAGGGGGACAGGGCTAGCGTGGAATTCACCCCTCCACTTT	CASRGTGLAWNSPLHF
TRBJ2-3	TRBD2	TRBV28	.	TGTGCCAGCAGTTTACCCGGGGGGGTTCAGGATACGCAGTATTTT	CASSLPGGVQDTQYF
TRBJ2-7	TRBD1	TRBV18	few	TGTGCCAGCTCACCGGGTAACAGGGGGCACTACGAGCAGTACTTC	CASSPGNRGHYEQYF
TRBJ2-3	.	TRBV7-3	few	TGTGCCAGCAGCTTAAGGGCTAGCCGCAGTTCAGATACGCAGTATTTT	CASSLRASRSSDTQYF
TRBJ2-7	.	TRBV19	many	TGTGCCAGTAGTATAGACGGACAGTCTAGCTCCTACGAGCAGTACTTC	CASSIDGQSSSYEQYF
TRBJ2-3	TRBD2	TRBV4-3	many	TGCGCCAGCAGCCAAGAGACTAGCGTGGGGGCAGATACGCAGTATTTT	CASSQETSVGADTQYF
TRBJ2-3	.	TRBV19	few	TGTGCCAGTTCGACCCTCCGCGCAGATACGCAGTATTTT	CASSTLRADTQYF
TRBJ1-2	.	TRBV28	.	TGTGCCAGCGAAAAGGCCTCCCTGTATGGCTACACCTTC	CASEKASLYGYTF
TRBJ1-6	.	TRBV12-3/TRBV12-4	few	TGTGCCAGCAGTTTCTCTCCCGTCGAAAATTCACCCCTCCACTTT	CASSFSPVENSPLHF
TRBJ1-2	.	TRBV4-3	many	TGCGCCAGCAGCCAAGCAGGGGACTATGGCTACACCTTC	CASSQAGDYGYTF
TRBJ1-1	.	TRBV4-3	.	TGCGCCAGCAGCCACTCTTCCAGGGGTGACACTGAAGCTTTCTTT	CASSHSSRGDTEAFF
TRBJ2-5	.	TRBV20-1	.	TGCAGTGCGCCCCCGGGACTGACTCTACCCCTTCACTTC	CSAPPGLTLPLHF
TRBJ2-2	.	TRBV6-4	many	TGTGCCAGCAGTACAGGGAACACCGGGGAGCTGTTTTTT	CASSTGNTGELFF
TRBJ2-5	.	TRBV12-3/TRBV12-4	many	TGTGCCAGCAGTTTGGGAGACGTCCTGGGGGCTCGTAAGAAAGAGACCCAGTACTTC	CASSLGDVLGARKKETQYF
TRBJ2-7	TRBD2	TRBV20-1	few	TGCAGTGCTATACTAGCGGGGGCGGGAGAGCAGTACTTC	CSAILAGAGEQYF
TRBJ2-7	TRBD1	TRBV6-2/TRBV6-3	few	TGTGCCAGCAGTTACAGGGGTCCGGGACAGCGTTACGAGCAGTACTTC	CASSYRGPGQRYEQYF